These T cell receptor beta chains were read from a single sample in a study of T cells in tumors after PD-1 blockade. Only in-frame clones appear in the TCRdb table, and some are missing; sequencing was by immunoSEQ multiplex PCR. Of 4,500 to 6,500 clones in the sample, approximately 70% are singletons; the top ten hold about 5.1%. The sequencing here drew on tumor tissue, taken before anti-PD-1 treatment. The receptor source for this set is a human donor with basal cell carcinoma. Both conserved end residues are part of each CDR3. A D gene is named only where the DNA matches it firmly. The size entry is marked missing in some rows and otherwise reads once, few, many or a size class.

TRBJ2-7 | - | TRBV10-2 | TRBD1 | CASSGQGASYEQYF | TGCGCCAGCAGTGGACAGGGGGCATCCTACGAGCAGTACTTC
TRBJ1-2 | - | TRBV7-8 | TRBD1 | CASSQGTGEDYGYTF | TGTGCCAGCAGCCAAGGCACAGGGGAGGACTATGGCTACACCTTC
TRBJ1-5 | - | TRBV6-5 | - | CASSRSDSYNQPQHF | TGTGCCAGCAGTCGTTCGGACAGCTATAATCAGCCCCAGCATTTT
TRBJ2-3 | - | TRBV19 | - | CASSISGIITDTQYF | TGTGCCAGTAGTATTTCAGGGATAATCACAGATACGCAGTATTTT
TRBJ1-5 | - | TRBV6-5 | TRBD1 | CASYNDRDEDQPQHF | TGTGCCAGCTATAACGACAGGGACGAGGATCAGCCCCAGCATTTT
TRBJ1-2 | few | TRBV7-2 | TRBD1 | CASSRQGPTGYGYTF | TGTGCCAGCAGCAGACAGGGCCCCACGGGCTATGGCTACACCTTC
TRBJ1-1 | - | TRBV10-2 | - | CASSARDLRGAFF | TGCGCCAGCAGTGCTCGGGACCTTAGAGGGGCTTTCTTT
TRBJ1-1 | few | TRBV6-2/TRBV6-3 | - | CASSRQENTEAFF | TGTGCCAGCAGTAGACAGGAGAACACTGAAGCTTTCTTT
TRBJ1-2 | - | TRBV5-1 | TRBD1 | CASRRDRGQGYTF | TGCGCCAGCAGAAGGGACAGGGGGCAAGGCTACACCTTC
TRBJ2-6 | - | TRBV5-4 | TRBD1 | CASSSPGQGAGANVLTF | TGTGCCAGCAGCTCCCCGGGACAGGGGGCTGGGGCCAACGTCCTGACTTTC
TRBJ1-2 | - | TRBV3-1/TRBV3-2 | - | CASSQDGMALHTF | TGTGCCAGCAGCCAAGATGGAATGGCCCTTCACACCTTC
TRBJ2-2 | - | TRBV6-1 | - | CASSDLTGELFF | TGTGCCAGCAGTGATCTTACCGGGGAGCTGTTTTTT
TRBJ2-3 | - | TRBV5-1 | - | CASSLDPLSTDTQYF | TGCGCCAGCAGCTTGGATCCCCTTAGCACAGATACGCAGTATTTT
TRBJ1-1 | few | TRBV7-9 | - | CASSLGQSNTEAFF | TGTGCCAGCAGTTTAGGACAGAGTAACACTGAAGCTTTCTTT
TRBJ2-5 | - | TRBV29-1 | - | CSAAKETQYF | TGCAGCGCCGCGAAGGAGACCCAGTACTTC
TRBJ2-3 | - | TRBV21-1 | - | CASSKQPGLHTDTQYF | TGTGCCAGCAGCAAACAACCGGGACTACACACAGATACGCAGTATTTT
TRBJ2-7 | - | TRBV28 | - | CASSLTGLTSYEQYF | TGTGCCAGCAGTTTAACCGGGCTTACCTCCTACGAGCAGTACTTC
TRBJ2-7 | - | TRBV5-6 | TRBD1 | CASSSSRQGREQYF | TGTGCCAGCAGCTCGTCGCGACAGGGGCGGGAGCAGTACTTC
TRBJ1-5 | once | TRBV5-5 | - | CASSRTGNSNQPQHF | TGTGCCAGCAGCCGGACGGGTAATAGCAATCAGCCCCAGCATTTT
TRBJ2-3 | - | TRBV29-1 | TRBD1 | CSVEGWDRGRKDTQYF | TGCAGCGTTGAAGGGTGGGACAGGGGGCGAAAGGATACGCAGTATTTT
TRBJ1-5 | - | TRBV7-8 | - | CASSLGVGYSNQPQHF | TGTGCCAGCAGCTTAGGGGTGGGCTATAGCAATCAGCCCCAGCATTTT
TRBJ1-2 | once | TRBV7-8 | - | CASSGGPNYGYTF | TGTGCCAGCAGCGGGGGACCTAACTATGGCTACACCTTC
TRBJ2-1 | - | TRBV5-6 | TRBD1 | CASSYPGQSYNEQFF | TGTGCCAGCAGCTATCCGGGACAGTCGTACAATGAGCAGTTCTTC
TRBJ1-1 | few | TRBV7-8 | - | CASSLVGLGRAEAFF | TGTGCCAGCAGCTTAGTGGGTCTGGGCAGGGCTGAAGCTTTCTTT
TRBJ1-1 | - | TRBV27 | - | CASRPNSVNMNTEAFF | TGTGCCAGCAGGCCAAATTCGGTGAACATGAACACTGAAGCTTTCTTT
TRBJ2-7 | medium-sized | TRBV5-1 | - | CASSLPSDEQYF | TGCGCCAGCAGCTTGCCCAGTGACGAGCAGTACTTC
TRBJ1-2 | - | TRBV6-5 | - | CASGSTGGYTF | TGTGCCAGCGGAAGTACGGGTGGCTACACCTTC
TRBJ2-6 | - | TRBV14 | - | CASSSGQTYTGANVLTF | TGTGCCAGCAGCTCCGGACAGACTTATACTGGGGCCAACGTCCTGACTTTC
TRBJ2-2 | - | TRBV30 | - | CAWKGLGTPNTGELFF | TGTGCCTGGAAAGGCCTCGGGACACCGAACACCGGGGAGCTGTTTTTT
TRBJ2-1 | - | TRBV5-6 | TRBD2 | CASSPIRLAGVPTEQFF | TGTGCCAGCAGCCCCATTAGGCTAGCGGGGGTGCCTACTGAGCAGTTCTTC
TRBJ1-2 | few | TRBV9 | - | CASSRLGGYTF | TGTGCCAGCAGCCGACTGGGGGGCTACACCTTC
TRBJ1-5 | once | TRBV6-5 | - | CASSRQKGSNQPQHF | TGTGCCAGCAGTAGACAGAAGGGCAGCAATCAGCCCCAGCATTTT
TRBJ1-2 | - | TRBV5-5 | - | CASSSGTPYGYTF | TGTGCCAGCAGCTCCGGGACACCTTATGGCTACACCTTC
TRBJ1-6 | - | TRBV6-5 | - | CASRTEGDSPLHF | TGTGCCAGCCGGACAGAGGGAGACTCACCCCTCCACTTT
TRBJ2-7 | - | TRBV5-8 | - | CASSLGREPYEQYF | TGTGCCAGCAGCTTGGGCAGGGAACCGTACGAGCAGTACTTC
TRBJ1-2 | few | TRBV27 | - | CASSPGSNYGYTF | TGTGCCAGCAGCCCTGGGTCTAACTATGGCTACACCTTC
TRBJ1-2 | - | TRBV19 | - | CASSPGRSTNYGYTF | TGTGCCAGTAGTCCGGGACGGTCGACTAACTATGGCTACACCTTC
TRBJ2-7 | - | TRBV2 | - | CASSEDSRRIKEQYF | TGTGCCAGCAGTGAGGACAGCCGACGAATTAAGGAGCAGTACTTC
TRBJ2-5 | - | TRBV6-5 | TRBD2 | CASSYLSGGQETQYF | TGTGCCAGCAGTTACCTAAGCGGGGGGCAAGAGACCCAGTACTTC
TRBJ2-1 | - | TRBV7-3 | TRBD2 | CASSSGLAGVNEQFF | TGTGCCAGCAGCTCGGGACTAGCGGGGGTCAATGAGCAGTTCTTC
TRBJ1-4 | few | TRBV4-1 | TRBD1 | CASSPRQGNEKLFF | TGCGCCAGCAGCCCTCGACAGGGGAATGAAAAACTGTTTTTT
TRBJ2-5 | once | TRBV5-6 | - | CASSLVGRAQETQYF | TGTGCCAGCAGCTTAGTCGGCAGGGCCCAAGAGACCCAGTACTTC
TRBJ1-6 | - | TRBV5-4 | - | CASSLGRGHNSPLHF | TGTGCCAGCAGCTTGGGCAGGGGTCATAATTCACCCCTCCACTTT
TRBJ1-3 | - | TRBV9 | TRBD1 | CASSDRGSGNTIYF | TGTGCCAGCAGCGACAGGGGTTCTGGAAACACCATATATTTT
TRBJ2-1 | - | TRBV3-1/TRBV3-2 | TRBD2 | CASSQVVSGGANEQFF | TGTGCCAGCAGCCAAGTTGTGAGCGGGGGGGCCAATGAGCAGTTCTTC
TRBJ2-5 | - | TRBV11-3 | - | CASSRTAQRQFEETQYF | TGTGCCAGCAGCCGAACCGCCCAACGACAGTTCGAAGAGACCCAGTACTTC
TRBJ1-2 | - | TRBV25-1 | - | CASSDRGYGYTF | TGTGCCAGCAGTGACAGAGGATATGGCTACACCTTC
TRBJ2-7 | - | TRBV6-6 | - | CASSYAKIPYEQYF | TGTGCCAGCAGTTACGCCAAGATCCCATACGAGCAGTACTTC
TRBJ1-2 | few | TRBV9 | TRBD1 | CASSAGTGGAYGYTF | TGTGCCAGCAGCGCGGGGACAGGGGGAGCCTATGGCTACACCTTC
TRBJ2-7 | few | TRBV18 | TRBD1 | CASSRQGGYEQYF | TGTGCCAGCTCTCGACAGGGCGGCTACGAGCAGTACTTC
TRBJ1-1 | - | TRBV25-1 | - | CASRAGATEAFF | TGTGCCAGCAGGGCAGGTGCCACTGAAGCTTTCTTT
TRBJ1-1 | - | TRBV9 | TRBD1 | CASSVAGQGVTEAFF | TGTGCCAGCAGCGTAGCTGGACAGGGTGTCACTGAAGCTTTCTTT
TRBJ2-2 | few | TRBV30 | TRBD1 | CAWSRARGQAGELFF | TGTGCCTGGAGTAGGGCCAGGGGGCAGGCCGGGGAGCTGTTTTTT
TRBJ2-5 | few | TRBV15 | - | CATSRVRLDRFKGETQYF | TGTGCCACCAGCAGAGTTCGGCTAGATCGGTTTAAGGGAGAGACCCAGTACTTC
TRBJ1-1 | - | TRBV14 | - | CASSQAGMNTEAFF | TGTGCCAGCAGCCAAGCAGGGATGAACACTGAAGCTTTCTTT